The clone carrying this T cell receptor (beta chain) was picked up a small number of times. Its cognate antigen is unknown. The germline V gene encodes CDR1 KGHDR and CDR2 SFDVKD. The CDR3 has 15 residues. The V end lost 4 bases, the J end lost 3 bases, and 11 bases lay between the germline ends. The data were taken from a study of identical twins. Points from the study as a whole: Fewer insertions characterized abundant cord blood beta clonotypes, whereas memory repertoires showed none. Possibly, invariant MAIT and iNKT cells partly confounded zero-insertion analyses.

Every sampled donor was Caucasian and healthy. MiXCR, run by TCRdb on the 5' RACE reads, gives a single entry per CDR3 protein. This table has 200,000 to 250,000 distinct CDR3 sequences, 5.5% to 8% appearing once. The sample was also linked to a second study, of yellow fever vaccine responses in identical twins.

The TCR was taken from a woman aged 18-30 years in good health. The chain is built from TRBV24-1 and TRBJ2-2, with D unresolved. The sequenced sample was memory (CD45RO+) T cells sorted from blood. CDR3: CATSDPGTYTGELFF. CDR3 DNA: TGTGCCACCAGTGACCCCGGAACCTACACCGGGGAGCTGTTTTTT.